The 22 T cell receptor beta chains below all came from one sample that was sequenced in a study of blood T cells in healthy people across ages. A sample-barcoded 5' primer and a J-beta primer mix were used in a second PCR of roughly 6 to 11 cycles. TCRdb redid the calling of the 5' RACE reads with MiXCR, one entry per CDR3 protein. The repertoire includes 1.5 million to 2 million distinct CDR3 sequences, 34% of them detected once, and 11% sits in the top ten. Sequences were obtained from blood. The receptors shown here come from a woman in her thirties in good health.

This clonotype was observed at least ten times. The rearrangement uses TRBV29-1 and TRBJ2-7; no definite D call. Germline V CDR1 and CDR2: SQVTM, ANQGSEA. The CDR3 has 11 residues. Deletions cut 7 bases from V and 7 bases from J, with 14 bases between. CDR3 protein: CSALIWGEQYF. CDR3 in DNA: TGCAGCGCCCTAATCTGGGGAGAGCAGTACTTC.

The chain carries TRBV15 and TRBJ2-2; TRBD1 agrees at 10 bases. Trimming cost V 5 bases and J 4 bases; bases outside gene matches: 4. The CDR3 totals 15 residues. Germline V gives CDR1 LNHNV, CDR2 YYDKDF (reference sequence). The CDR3 loop reads CATSGWTGGTGELFF. CDR3 in DNA: TGTGCCACCAGCGGGTGGACAGGGGGCACCGGGGAGCTGTTTTTT.

The CDR3 DNA reads TGTGCCAGCAGCTTATACCGTGCAACTAATGAAAAACTGTTTTTT. Amino acid sequence: CASSLYRATNEKLFF. The V gene is TRBV7-9, the J gene TRBJ1-4; D gene uncertain. This CDR3 region has 15 residues. CDR1 and CDR2 from the germline V gene are SEHNR and FQNEAQ (reference sequence). V lost 2 bases and J lost 0, with 7 bases in between.

This clonotype has at least ten counts. This chain uses TRBV20-1 with TRBJ1-2, with 9 bases fitting TRBD1. Germline CDR1 and CDR2: DFQATT and SNEGSKA (reference sequence). CDR3 size: 16 residues. Trimming at V came to 6 bases and at J to 7 bases, leaving 18 bases not matched to a gene. The chain's CDR3 is CSAQTGGIATRGGYTF. As DNA, the CDR3 is TGCAGTGCACAAACAGGGGGCATTGCTACTAGGGGTGGCTACACCTTC.

The chain employs TRBV20-1 and TRBJ2-3, with 8 bases matching TRBD2. V shed 1 base and J 1 base; nucleotides not matched to a gene: 4. This CDR3 contains 15 residues. In germline, CDR1 is DFQATT, CDR2 SNEGSKA (reference sequence). CDR3 loop: CSARGPGLGTDTQYF. The CDR3 bases are TGCAGTGCTAGAGGTCCGGGACTAGGCACAGATACGCAGTATTTT.

The chain employs TRBV27 and TRBJ2-7; D is tentatively TRBD1 or TRBD2 (5 bases each). Deletions cut 3 bases from V and 5 bases from J, with 14 bases between. CDR1 is MNHEY, CDR2 SMNVEV, per germline (reference sequence). CDR3 size: 14 residues. The CDR3: CASSLGRARHEQYF. The CDR3 nucleotides are TGTGCCAGCAGTTTGGGACGGGCTCGCCACGAGCAGTACTTC.

This clonotype was found a few times. The gene calls are TRBV6-1 and TRBJ1-5; perhaps TRBD1 as D (5 bases). The length of the CDR3 is 15 residues. Germline CDR1 reads MNHNS; CDR2 reads SASEGT. Trimming removed 7 bases at V and 3 bases at J, with 16 bases between. CDR3 sequence (DNA): TGTGCCAGCATGCTGCAGGGTAAGGACAATCAGCCCCAGCATTTT. Its translation is CASMLQGKDNQPQHF.

The J gene is TRBJ1-1, the V gene TRBV28; no reliable D call. Germline assignment: CDR1 MDHEN and CDR2 SYDVKM. Trimming removed 5 bases from V and 6 bases from J, with 16 bases in between. This CDR3 comprises 14 residues. Here the CDR3 reads CASSPQPFGSEAFF. The CDR3 region has the DNA TGTGCCAGCAGTCCGCAACCCTTTGGGTCTGAAGCTTTCTTT.

This chain uses TRBV6-1 with TRBJ2-1, with unresolved D. Per the germline V gene, CDR1 is MNHNS and CDR2 is SASEGT. CDR3 length equals 13 residues. Between the trimmed V and J ends, which lost 2 bases and 12 bases, there was a span of 14 bases. The CDR3 bases are TGTGCCAGCAGTGAACTAGTGACCGTGGGGCAGTTCTTC. This codes for CASSELVTVGQFF.

This clonotype was seen repeatedly, ten times or more. The chain combines TRBV4-1 with TRBJ2-5, with TRBD2 identical over 9 bases. This CDR3 comprises 18 residues. Germline-derived CDR1 and CDR2 are MGHRA and YSYEKL. V shed 0 bases and J 5 bases; nucleotides not matched to a gene: 13. The CDR3 protein is CASSQEAGGRAFRETQYF. CDR3 DNA sequence: TGCGCCAGCAGCCAAGAGGCAGGCGGGAGGGCCTTTCGCGAGACCCAGTACTTC.

The rearrangement uses TRBV20-1 and TRBJ2-3, with 13 bases fitting TRBD2. V gave up 8 bases and J gave up 1 base; unmatched junction bases: 9. The CDR3 loop spans 16 amino acids. Germline V gene lookup returns CDR1 DFQATT and CDR2 SNEGSKA (reference sequence). CDR3 protein: CSRRTSGGWGTDTQYF. Written as DNA, the CDR3 is TGCAGTCGTAGGACTAGCGGGGGTTGGGGCACAGATACGCAGTATTTT.

Points on this clonotype: One end of the junction is discordant with germline, which a read error may explain. The chain uses TRBV29-1 and TRBJ1-2, with no clear D. The CDR3 is made up of 13 amino acids. Per germline, CDR1 SQVTM and CDR2 ANQGSEA. CDR3 DNA: TGCAGCGTTGAGGGCAGGACTAACCATGGCTACACCTTC. It is translated as CSVEGRTNHGYTF.

For this clonotype: At one end, the junction sequence differs from germline, possibly due to a read error. V is TRBV18 and J is TRBJ2-1; TRBD2 agrees at 14 bases. CDR3 length: 19 residues. Per the germline V gene, CDR1 is KGHSH and CDR2 is LQKENI. The CDR3 loop reads CACSPSGRTSGRSYNEQFF. The CDR3 DNA is TGTGCCTGCTCACCCAGTGGGCGGACTAGCGGGAGGTCCTACAATGAGCAGTTCTTC.

This chain joins TRBV20-1 and TRBJ2-2; 7 bases map to TRBD1. Germline V gene sequence: CDR1 DFQATT, CDR2 SNEGSKA (reference sequence). Unmatched junction bases numbered 8, after V lost 3 bases and J lost 4 bases. This CDR3 has 15 amino acids. The CDR3: CSASAGTAGTGELFF. CDR3 bases: TGCAGTGCTAGTGCCGGGACAGCAGGCACCGGGGAGCTGTTTTTT.

In regard to this clonotype: At one of its ends the junction is not consistent with the germline gene, which may arise from a read error. The chain employs TRBV12-3 or TRBV12-4 and TRBJ2-5; possibly TRBD2 for D (5 bases). The CDR3 contains 13 residues. This CDR3 is CASGFRPGETQYF. The CDR3 DNA follows: TGTGCCAGCGGTTTCCGGCCGGGGGAGACCCAGTACTTC.

This rearrangement joins TRBV9 to TRBJ2-1; 7 bases align to TRBD2. CDR3 length: 17 residues. Germline CDR1 SGDLS, CDR2 YYNGEE. J was trimmed by 5 bases and V by 4 bases; bases with no gene match: 15. The CDR3 protein is CASSTAVGLDRNNEQFF. The DNA of the CDR3 is TGTGCCAGCAGCACCGCCGTTGGACTAGACCGAAACAATGAGCAGTTCTTC.

This clonotype was counted between two and nine times. The V call is TRBV6-1, the J call TRBJ2-7, with D perhaps TRBD1 (7 bases). CDR1 and CDR2 (germline): MNHNS, SASEGT. This CDR3 is 15 amino acids long. V was pared by 0 bases and J by 1 base, with 10 bases between. The CDR3 DNA follows: TGTGCCAGCAGTGAAGCTGCGGGACAGTCCTACGAGCAGTACTTC. This codes for CASSEAAGQSYEQYF.

The chain joins TRBV2 to TRBJ2-7; D gene ambiguous. Germline CDR1 is SNHLY and CDR2 is FYNNEI. This CDR3 contains 12 residues. Trimming left V 6 bases short and J 3 bases short, with 9 bases between. This chain's CDR3 is CASSQHGYEQYF. The CDR3 DNA sequence: TGTGCCAGCAGCCAACACGGCTACGAGCAGTACTTC.

This clonotype was counted ten times or more. One end of the junction is discordant with germline, which a read error may explain. The chain links TRBV6-6 to TRBJ2-5; 7 bases map to TRBD1. CDR1 is MNHNY and CDR2 is SVGAGI in the germline V gene (reference sequence). The CDR3 sequence is 13 residues long. The DNA for the CDR3 is TGCGCCAGCAGTGACAGGGTAAAAGAGACCCAGTACTTC. It encodes CASSDRVKETQYF.

V is TRBV20-1 and J is TRBJ1-1; a weak D match, TRBD1 (6 bases). V lost 5 bases and J lost 0, with 25 bases in between. The CDR3 is 18 amino acids. Germline lookup yields CDR1 DFQATT and CDR2 SNEGSKA (reference sequence). CDR3 sequence: CSARQRTAAPPLNTEAFF. The DNA for the CDR3 is TGCAGTGCTCGCCAGCGGACAGCGGCCCCACCTCTGAACACTGAAGCTTTCTTT.

The chain has TRBV4-1 and TRBJ2-1, with 13 bases identical to TRBD2. This CDR3 comprises 20 residues. With V trimmed by 2 bases and J by 3 bases, 13 bases remained unmatched. Germline V gene sequence: CDR1 MGHRA, CDR2 YSYEKL. CDR3 DNA: TGCGCCAGCAGCCAATTTCCAAGACTAGCGGGGGGCATATTCTACAATGAGCAGTTCTTC. It encodes CASSQFPRLAGGIFYNEQFF.

A few counts support this clonotype. The rearrangement joins TRBV9 to TRBJ1-5; unclear D gene. Germline V gives CDR1 SGDLS, CDR2 YYNGEE. Trimming removed 0 bases from V and 5 bases from J, with 6 bases in between. This CDR3 has 13 amino acids. The CDR3, as DNA: TGTGCCAGCAGCGTAGGAGCCGATCAGCCCCAGCATTTT. It yields the protein CASSVGADQPQHF.